This T cell receptor (beta chain) was identified during a study of shared clonotypes between healthy human individuals. Study conclusions and caveats: Specimens sampled were limited to blood, with tissue repertoires likely differing. The four-donor shared clonotypes exceeded non-shared clonotypes in generation probability, with non-shared ones scoring lower.

As regards this clone: The antigen is not known.

Only in-frame clones appear in the TCRdb table, and some are missing; sequencing was by immunoSEQ multiplex PCR. The repertoire consists of 1.6 million or so clones, with roughly 95% occurring once and the leading ten covering approximately 1.2%. V lost 6 bases, J lost 1 base, and 13 bases lay in between. From germline, CDR1 is WNHNN and CDR2 SYGVQD (reference sequence). The CDR3 contains 14 residues. The clonotype was recovered from a man younger than 45 in good health. The gene calls are TRBV10-1 and TRBJ2-7; D remains ambiguous. The specimen was naive CD4+ T cells sorted from blood. As for subset: CD45RA+ positively selected. CDR3 sequence (DNA): TGCGCCAGCAGCCCTACTCCTCGATCCTACGAGCAGTACTTC. It codes for CASSPTPRSYEQYF.